This TCR beta chain comes out of a study of regulatory T cells in long-lasting Graves disease (dated by TCRdb to about 2021). For context, the study as a whole: Patients with newly diagnosed Graves' disease had been on antithyroid drugs for under 3 months. Patients with persistent Graves' disease were compared with patients with newly diagnosed Graves' disease using TCR sequencing and RNA sequencing of peripheral blood. The study was registered as a clinical trial and conducted in China. A total of roughly 35 samples underwent TCR sequencing, from about 13 patients with persistent Graves' disease and 20 patients with newly diagnosed Graves' disease.

Explained via the paper, the time point label denotes: newly diagnosed GD, antithyroid drugs for less than 3 months. For both TCR sequencing and RNA sequencing, RNA was extracted from PBMCs in TRIzol. Graves' disease was diagnosed according to American Thyroid Association guidelines. The patients came from an endocrinology department in Xi'an, China. From each patient, around 9.3 milliliters of peripheral blood was collected into an EDTA anticoagulant tube. PBMCs were isolated by Ficoll Paque Plus density gradient separation without further T cell sorting. An Agilent 2100 Bioanalyzer and agarose gel were used to check RNA quality, while a NanoDrop 2000 measured RNA concentration. Beyond this particular receptor, the publication reports: Persistent Graves' disease patients showed lower TCR Shannon entropy and fewer highly expanded clones than newly diagnosed patients, suggesting clonal expansion. Peripheral blood alone was examined, since thyroid tissue, which constituted the primary lesion, could not be accessed. Sequencing and analysis were restricted to the TCR beta chain. More public clonotypes were shared among persistent patients (under 3,000) than among newly diagnosed patients (more than 900). Preferential use of TRBV28, TRBJ1-2 and TRBJ2-5 was observed in persistent disease, whereas TRBV20-1 and TRBJ2-1 were favored in newly diagnosed disease. The small sample size was acknowledged by the authors as a limitation that may reduce accuracy.

Its CDR3 holds 13 amino acids, cysteine through phenylalanine. The DNA shown is the 39-base CDR3, in frame from base 1. V is clipped by 9 bases and J by 8 bases, and the sequence between their germline boundaries is 19 bases long. Looking up the germline V gene (reference sequence) yields CDR1 LNHDA and CDR2 SQIVND. Library preparation employed multiplex PCR. The instrument given in TCRdb is Illumina HiSeq 4000. To build TCR beta libraries, CDR3 regions were amplified by Arm-PCR using iRepertoire HTBI primers. Gel purification was performed on PCR products prior to sequencing. On the authors' methods: Across samples, about 64 TRBV and 13 to 15 TRBJ segments were identified and used for gene usage analysis of CDR3 amino acid clonotypes. COPE and FqMerger were used to merge filtered high-quality paired reads into contigs. BLAST was used to align contigs to IMGT TRBV, TRBD and TRBJ reference genes, with CDR3 defined following IMGT. Any clonotype with a frequency above 0.1% was counted as a highly expanded clone. Shannon entropy was used to measure repertoire diversity, and the Gini coefficient was used to measure V-J evenness. Public clonotypes were defined as clonotypes shared by more than one individual. Starting from the raw public reads, TCRdb applied fastp trimming at Q25, assembled clones with MiXCR and retained in-frame beta chains. Rows are unified per CDR3 protein, each entry keeping the most common DNA and genes. TCRdb, rather than the study authors, made the V and J calls. The sample table contains about 330,000 distinct CDR3 sequences; only one count was recorded for 15% to 20% of them. 20% of the sample is held by the ten biggest clonotypes.

About this clonotype itself: Its binding antigen is unknown. Base qualities are not at hand, and no much larger clone is one base apart.

These data also featured in a second study, about T cells in Graves' hyperthyroidism and ophthalmopathy. Per the second study: A patient counted as having stable Graves' hyperthyroidism if no progression to ophthalmopathy occurred over 18 months of follow-up. Hyperthyroidism patients were newly diagnosed, had a disease duration of under 2 months, and were aged 18 to 65 years. Patients with uncontrolled infections, other autoimmune diseases, pregnancy or lactation were excluded. Diagnoses relied on clinical symptoms, serum thyroxine and TRAb, thyroid ultrasound and orbital computed tomography. The first round of RT-PCR for the TCR CDR3 was performed with the HTBI primer set and the Qiagen OneStep RT-PCR kit. Most expanded thyroid clonotypes (frequency above 0.001) were also detected in blood, a finding suggesting that blood repertoires may reflect thyroid immune responses. A model built on a 13 V-J signature distinguished ophthalmopathy from stable hyperthyroidism, reaching over 85% sensitivity and under 84% specificity in cross-validation and 80%/75% in testing. In validation, the model predicted progression to ophthalmopathy with approximately 71% sensitivity and around 72% specificity, a median of about 6 months before onset. A discovery cohort of approximately 97 patients, 43 with Graves' ophthalmopathy and over 55 with stable Graves' hyperthyroidism, was used to find distinguishing TCR V-J signatures. An independent validation cohort of 18 to 20 hyperthyroidism patients and over 15 patients who later progressed to ophthalmopathy tested prospective prediction of ophthalmopathy. The roughly 90 discovery patients were divided at random into training and test sets in a 7:3 ratio. In addition, the study compared T-cell repertoires in thyroid tissue and in blood from about 6 Graves' hyperthyroidism patients. After blood sampling, hyperthyroidism patients were treated with methimazole at a starting dose of 30 mg daily, and ophthalmopathy patients were treated with high-dose intravenous methylprednisolone. The libraries were constructed in a second round of multiplex PCR and then size-selected and purified. Paired-end sequencing of the libraries was performed with 100 bp reads on an Illumina HiSeq2000. SOAPnuke was used to process the raw data, removing reads that contained adapters or uncalled bases, had a mean Phred below 15, or lacked an exact match to the constant primer or identifier. COPE v1.2.5 was used to merge high-quality paired reads, and clonotypes were defined as unique nucleotide sequences. MiTCR v1.1 was used to align the clonotypes against IMGT TRBV, TRBD and TRBJ reference segments. The analysis included only V-J combinations with a frequency above 0.0001, which together covered approximately 99% of the repertoires. A TCS score was defined as the ratio between F50 (clonal expansion) and ExV (chaos), using BLOSUM62-based TCRdist between CDR3 peptides within each V-J. Welch's t-statistics and random forest reduced 450 to 600 V-J features to 13, which were used in a naive Bayes classifier (R e1071). Sample size was not statistically predetermined, and investigators were not blinded to group allocation. According to the paper, TCR Vbeta CDR3 sequencing was carried out on 135 peripheral blood samples, which came from under 50 ophthalmopathy, under 80 hyperthyroidism and approximately 17 progressor patients.

This specimen was peripheral blood mononuclear cells (PBMCs), taken at new diagnosis, from a patient treated with antithyroid drugs. This receptor was taken from a woman under 30 with Graves disease. Donor details come from another sample of the same person, matched by shared clones. This chain joins TRBV19 to TRBJ1-2; TRBD1 is perhaps the D gene, given 5 matching bases. The CDR3 region has the sequence CASERGGAEGYTF. The nucleotides are TGTGCCAGCGAAAGGGGAGGGGCTGAAGGCTACACCTTC.